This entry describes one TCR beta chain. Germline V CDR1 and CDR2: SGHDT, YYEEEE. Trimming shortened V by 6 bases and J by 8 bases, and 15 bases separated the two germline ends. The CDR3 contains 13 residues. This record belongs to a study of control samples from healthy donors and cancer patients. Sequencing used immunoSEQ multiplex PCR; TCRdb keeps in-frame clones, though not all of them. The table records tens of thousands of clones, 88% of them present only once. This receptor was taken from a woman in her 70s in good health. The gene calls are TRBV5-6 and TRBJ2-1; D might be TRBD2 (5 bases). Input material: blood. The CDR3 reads CASTPSRAYEQFF. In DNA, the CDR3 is TGTGCCAGCACCCCTTCGCGGGCTTATGAGCAGTTCTTC.